The clone carrying this T cell receptor beta chain showed up just a few times. CDR3 length: 13 residues. The V and J ends lost 6 bases and 9 bases, in that order; junction bases with no gene match: 8. Germline V gene sequence: CDR1 MNHEY, CDR2 SMNVEV (reference sequence). These data originate in a study of patients and donors after allogeneic stem cell transplantation. One entry per CDR3 protein results from TCRdb running MiXCR on the RT-PCR reads. Among approximately 410,000 distinct CDR3 sequences, around 15% were seen once, and the ten largest hold about 7%. Input material: blood, either unsorted or a sorted T cell fraction (not recorded which). The chain uses TRBV27 and TRBJ1-2, with 9 bases aligning to TRBD1. The TCR was taken from a human donor who was either an allogeneic HSCT recipient or a stem cell or donor lymphocyte infusion donor (not recorded which). It is not recorded whose cells these are; they may come from a transplant donor. Here the CDR3 reads CASSLRTGDRYTF. DNA of the CDR3: TGTGCCAGCAGCCTCCGGACAGGGGATCGCTACACCTTC.